A single sample is the source of the 11 T cell receptor beta chains below, sequenced in a study of T cell changes during pregnancy in multiple sclerosis. Sequencing used immunoSEQ multiplex PCR; TCRdb keeps in-frame clones, though not all of them. The table has more than 25,000 clones, under 95% seen once. Sequencing used peripheral blood, obtained in the first trimester of pregnancy. These receptors were collected from a female donor in good health, enrolled as a control in a pregnancy study.

The chain is built from TRBV7-2 and TRBJ2-7; 16 bases are shared with TRBD2. CDR1 and CDR2 (germline): SGHTA, FQGNSA. The length of the CDR3 is 16 residues. V shed 3 bases, J shed 6 bases, and the junction held 5 bases outside the gene matches. The chain's CDR3 is CASSLGLAGGRGEQYF. The DNA for the CDR3 is TGTGCCAGCAGCTTGGGACTAGCGGGGGGGCGGGGCGAGCAGTACTTC.

DNA of the CDR3: TGCGCCAGCAGCTTGGAGGGTAGCGGATCCACAGATACGCAGTATTTT. It is translated as CASSLEGSGSTDTQYF. This sequence joins TRBV5-1 and TRBJ2-3, with D possibly being TRBD2 (6 bases). Germline lookup yields CDR1 SGHRS and CDR2 YFSETQ. V was trimmed by 0 bases and J by 2 bases, leaving 13 bases between them. The length of the CDR3 is 16 residues. The variable domain in full, with the rest retrieved from reference TRBV5-1 and TRBJ2-3, is KAGVTQTPRYLIKTRGQQVTLSCSPISGHRSVSWYQQTPGQGLQFLFEYFSETQRNKGNFPGRFSGRQFSNSRSEMNVSTLELGDSALYLCASSLEGSGSTDTQYFGPGTRLTVL.

The chain carries TRBV6-1 and TRBJ2-1, with 7 bases fitting TRBD2. This CDR3 has 13 amino acids. Germline values: CDR1 MNHNS, CDR2 SASEGT. The V gene end was trimmed by 6 bases and the J gene end by 14 bases; junction bases not matched to a gene: 13. The CDR3 DNA follows: TGTGCCAGCAGGCGAACTAGCGATCGGTACGAGTTCTTC. As protein: CASRRTSDRYEFF.

This chain uses TRBV11-3 with TRBJ2-7, with 16 bases identical to TRBD2. This CDR3 has 17 amino acids. V lost 5 bases and J lost 2; bases outside the gene matches: 6. Looked up from germline, CDR1 is SGHNT and CDR2 is YENEEA. The CDR3 sequence: CASSAPGLAGGAYEQYF. In DNA form, the CDR3 reads TGTGCCAGCAGCGCACCGGGACTAGCGGGAGGGGCCTACGAGCAGTACTTC. The whole variable domain, filled in from reference TRBV11-3 and TRBJ2-7, reads EAGVVQSPRYKIIEKKQPVAFWCNPISGHNTLYWYLQNLGQGPELLIRYENEEAVDDSQLPKDRFSAERLKGVDSTLKIQPAELGDSAVYLCASSAPGLAGGAYEQYFGPGTRLTVT.

The rearrangement joins TRBV11-3 to TRBJ1-1; tentatively, D is TRBD1 (6 bases). There are 15 residues in the CDR3. Germline V gene data show CDR1 as SGHNT and CDR2 as YENEEA. The V and J ends lost 2 bases and 1 base respectively, with 11 bases between them. In nucleotides, the CDR3 is TGTGCCAGCAGCTTACTGACAGGCCCGAACACTGAAGCTTTCTTT. This gives the protein CASSLLTGPNTEAFF.

The V and J genes are TRBV7-2 and TRBJ1-1, with 10 bases fitting TRBD1. V was clipped by 3 bases and J by 5 bases; unmatched bases: 6. CDR3 length equals 15 residues. The germline V gene has CDR1 SGHTA and CDR2 FQGNSA. The CDR3 bases are TGTGCCAGCAGCTTCGGGACAGGGGCTGGGACTGAAGCTTTCTTT. Protein: CASSFGTGAGTEAFF.

The genes are TRBV4-1 and TRBJ1-2; D not resolved. The length of the CDR3 is 15 residues. The V and J ends lost 1 base and 3 bases respectively, with 12 bases between them. Germline V gene lookup returns CDR1 MGHRA and CDR2 YSYEKL. CDR3 region: CASSQGLEGDYGYTF. The CDR3 nucleotides are TGCGCCAGCAGCCAAGGTTTGGAGGGCGACTATGGCTACACCTTC.

The chain employs TRBV27 and TRBJ1-1; D call uncertain. The ends were cut back, 0 bases at V and 5 bases at J, with 10 bases in the middle. Germline V gives CDR1 MNHEY, CDR2 SMNVEV (reference sequence). The CDR3 is made up of 14 amino acids. As DNA, the CDR3 is TGTGCCAGCAGTTTATCGGCCGGGAGTACTGAAGCTTTCTTT. It translates to CASSLSAGSTEAFF.

This rearrangement joins TRBV2 to TRBJ1-2; 8 positions match TRBD1. The V segment lost 9 bases and the J segment 3 bases; nucleotides outside the gene matches: 9. The V gene's germline CDR1 is SNHLY and CDR2 FYNNEI. The CDR3 is 14 residues long. CDR3 loop: CARRAGTGYYGYTF. The CDR3 DNA reads TGTGCCAGACGGGCCGGGACAGGCTACTATGGCTACACCTTC.

CDR3 in amino acids: CASSEGGASYNEQFF. CDR3 nucleotides: TGTGCCAGCAGTGAAGGTGGGGCCTCCTACAATGAGCAGTTCTTC. The chain is built from TRBV6-1 and TRBJ2-1, with D maybe TRBD1 (5 bases). Germline CDR1 is MNHNS and CDR2 is SASEGT. Trimming left V 1 base short and J 0 bases short, with 7 bases between. This CDR3 region has 15 residues.

This clone showed up just once. The chain joins TRBV5-1 to TRBJ2-2; TRBD1 matches 9 bases. J was trimmed by 5 bases and V by 2 bases; bases with no gene match: 4. The CDR3 covers 15 residues. CDR1 is SGHRS and CDR2 is YFSETQ in the germline V gene. The chain's CDR3 is CASSFTGGGTGELFF. Written as DNA, the CDR3 is TGCGCCAGCAGCTTTACAGGGGGCGGAACCGGGGAGCTGTTTTTT.